This record concerns one T cell receptor (beta chain) sequence. Its target is not known. Ipilimumab-mediated CTLA-4 blockade plus focal radiation was given to patients having chemo-refractory metastatic non-small-cell lung cancer. Per the germline V gene, CDR1 is SEHNR and CDR2 is FQNEAQ (reference sequence). Trimming took off 4 bases at V and 0 bases at J, with 16 bases between the two ends. CDR3 length equals 18 residues. Libraries were prepared by immunoSEQ multiplex PCR; TCRdb keeps only in-frame clonotypes and omits some of them. The table has 85,000 to 90,000 clones, around 87% seen once. The entry originates in a study of radiotherapy plus CTLA-4 blockade in lung cancer. Study as a whole: Patients showed objective responses in roughly 19% of cases and disease control in around 30%. Findings and limits, study-wide: Radiotherapy plus ipilimumab was followed by expansion in blood of tumor-derived TCR clones.

The clonotype originates from a human donor with non-small cell lung cancer that progressed on radiotherapy plus ipilimumab. This sample comprised peripheral blood, obtained from a patient treated with radiotherapy plus ipilimumab. This chain joins TRBV7-9 and TRBJ1-6; D is possibly TRBD1 (5 bases). The CDR3 DNA reads as TGTGCCAGCAGCTGGACCGGGGGATCCAGCTCCTATAATTCACCCCTCCACTTT. Its translation: CASSWTGGSSSYNSPLHF.